This TCR beta chain was recorded in a study of blood T cell dynamics during melanoma immunotherapy (dated by TCRdb to 2020 to 2021). Notes on the research overall: The patients had metastatic melanoma and were given first-line pembrolizumab or nivolumab plus ipilimumab as standard of care in the United Kingdom. To find early correlates of response, peripheral T cell receptor repertoires were profiled in metastatic melanoma patients before and after one cycle of checkpoint inhibitor therapy. The training cohort consisted of consecutive patients, while an additional independent group of patients from the same centre was pooled to form an external validation set.

Regarding this clone: The clone's antigen remains unknown. No clone much larger than this one lies a single base away; base qualities are absent.

Trimming takes 0 bases from V and 4 bases from J, and the germline ends sit 13 bases apart. CDR1 is given as LGHNA and CDR2 as YNFKEQ, both from the germline V gene. The CDR3 runs 16 residues from the cysteine to the phenylalanine. The CDR3 DNA has 48 bases and is translated from base 1. All DNA extracted from each sorted CD8+ T cell subset was loaded into the assay. TCR beta CDR3 sequences were amplified from genomic DNA with the immunoSEQ TCRb Assay kit following manufacturer instructions. The KAPA Library Quantification Kit for Illumina platforms was used to quantify pooled libraries by qPCR. Pooled libraries were clustered at about 0.55-1.1 pM and sequenced on an Illumina NextSeq 500. On the authors' methods: Analysis of the TCR data relied on immunoSEQ ANALYZER and the R LymphoSeq package. A rearrangement efficiency score was calculated as productive divided by the sum of productive and non-productive CDR3 sequences. Clonality was measured with the Gini coefficient and diversity with the Renyi index at alpha=1, and both measures were compared pairwise between timepoints within each patient. In LymphoSeq, clonal relatedness was computed using an edit distance of 3, and repertoire similarity was computed using the Bhattacharyya coefficient. To classify response, a linear discriminant analysis based on week-3 changes in clonality and diversity was built using the R MASS and caret packages. TCRdb re-hosts the immuneACCESS table, in-frame sequences only. Its copies lack some clones; in the studies checked, an unresolved V gene accounts for under half of them, and the cause for the rest is not known. The DNA was the basis for D and trimming; V, J and clone size are from that table. This sample comprises over 10,000 clones, about 91% of them detected only once. About 0.17% of the sample is held by the ten biggest clonotypes.

The time point label, read with the paper, signifies: pre-treatment baseline. Blood samples were taken before treatment (T0) and at week 3 (W3), following the first cycle of checkpoint blockade. Except for a couple of patients with rapid clinical progression, response was assessed 12 weeks after the first infusion by RECIST 1.1; disease control meant complete response, partial response or stable disease. Any patient who had received prior systemic cancer treatment, was on concomitant immunosuppressant therapy or had synchronous other active malignancies was excluded. In six patients, three progressing and three with disease control, sorted CD8+ memory and naive T cell subsets were sequenced at T0 and W3. Lymphoprep and SepMate tubes were used to isolate PBMC from blood, and red cell lysis was then performed. DNA from PBMC and sorted T cell subsets was extracted with QIAamp DNA Blood Mini kits. CD8+ T cell subsets were sorted live on a FACSAria III cytometer and then frozen prior to DNA extraction. Fresh PBMC for flow cytometry were kept at 4 degrees C in PBS containing approximately 2.2% fetal bovine serum and were analyzed within 25 hours.

What the study reported, not specific to this receptor: The study was unable to establish whether the T cell clones driving the repertoire changes were melanoma-specific or instead reflected general immune activation. The relatively small sample size was acknowledged as potentially limiting generalization of the results. Of the sorted CD8+ subsets, TIE cells had both the highest clonality and the greatest similarity to cfDNA CDR3 sequences, which suggests active turnover converging on dominant clones.

The specimen comprised effector memory CD8+ T cells from blood, sampled from a patient treated with checkpoint blockade. The chain uses TRBV4-2 and TRBJ1-3; a tentative D match to TRBD1 spans 5 bases. This receptor was obtained from a human donor with melanoma. CDR3 region: CASSQEDGGPGNTIYF. The DNA is TGTGCCAGCAGCCAAGAGGACGGGGGACCCGGAAACACCATATATTTT.